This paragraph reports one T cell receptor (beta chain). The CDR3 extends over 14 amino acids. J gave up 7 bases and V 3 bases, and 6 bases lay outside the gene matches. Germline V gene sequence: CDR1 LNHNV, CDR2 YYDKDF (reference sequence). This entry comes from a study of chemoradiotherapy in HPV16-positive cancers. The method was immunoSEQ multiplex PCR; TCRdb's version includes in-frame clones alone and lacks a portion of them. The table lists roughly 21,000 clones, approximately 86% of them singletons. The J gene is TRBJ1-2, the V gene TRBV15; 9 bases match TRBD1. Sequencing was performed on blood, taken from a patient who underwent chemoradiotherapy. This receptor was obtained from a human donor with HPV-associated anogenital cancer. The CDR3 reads CATSSRQTGGGYTF. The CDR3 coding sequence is TGTGCCACCAGCAGCCGACAGACAGGGGGTGGCTACACCTTC.